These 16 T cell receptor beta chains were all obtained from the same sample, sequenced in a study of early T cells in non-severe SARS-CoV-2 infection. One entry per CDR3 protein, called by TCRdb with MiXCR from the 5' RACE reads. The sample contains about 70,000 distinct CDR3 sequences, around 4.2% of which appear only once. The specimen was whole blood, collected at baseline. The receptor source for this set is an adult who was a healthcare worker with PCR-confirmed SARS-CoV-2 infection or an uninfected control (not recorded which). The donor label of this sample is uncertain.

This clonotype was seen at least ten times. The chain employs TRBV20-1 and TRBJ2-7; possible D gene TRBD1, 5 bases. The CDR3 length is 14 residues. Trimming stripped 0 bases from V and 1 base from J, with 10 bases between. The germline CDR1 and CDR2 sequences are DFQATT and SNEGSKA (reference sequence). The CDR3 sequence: CSARDEYRSYEQYF. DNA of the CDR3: TGCAGTGCTAGAGATGAGTACAGGTCCTACGAGCAGTACTTC.

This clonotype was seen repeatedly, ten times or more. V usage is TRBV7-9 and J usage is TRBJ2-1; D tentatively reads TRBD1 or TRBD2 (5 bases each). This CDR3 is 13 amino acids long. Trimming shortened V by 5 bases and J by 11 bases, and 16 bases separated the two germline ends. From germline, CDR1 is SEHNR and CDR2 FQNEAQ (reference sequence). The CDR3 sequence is CASSPSGARKQFF. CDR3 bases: TGTGCCAGCAGCCCATCCGGGGCACGTAAGCAGTTCTTC.

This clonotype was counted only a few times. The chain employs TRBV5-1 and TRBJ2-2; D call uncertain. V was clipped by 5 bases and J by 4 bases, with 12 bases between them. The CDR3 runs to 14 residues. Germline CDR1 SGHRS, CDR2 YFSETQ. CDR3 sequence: CASRLDGATGELFF. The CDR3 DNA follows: TGCGCCAGCAGACTCGACGGTGCCACCGGGGAGCTGTTTTTT.

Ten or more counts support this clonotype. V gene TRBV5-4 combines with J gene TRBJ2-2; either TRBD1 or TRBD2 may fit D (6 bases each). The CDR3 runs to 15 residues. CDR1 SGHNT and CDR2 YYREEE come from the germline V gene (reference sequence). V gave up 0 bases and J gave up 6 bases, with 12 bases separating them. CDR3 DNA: TGTGCCAGCAGCTTGGAGTTGGGGGGCGCCGGGGAGCTGTTTTTT. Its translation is CASSLELGGAGELFF.

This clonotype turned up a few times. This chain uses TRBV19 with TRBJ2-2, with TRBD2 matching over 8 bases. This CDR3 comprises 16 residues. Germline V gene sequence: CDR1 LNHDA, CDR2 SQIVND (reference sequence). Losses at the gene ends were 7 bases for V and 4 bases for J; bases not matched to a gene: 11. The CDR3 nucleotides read TGTGCCAGTACCATAAATAGCGGGGTGTCCACCGGGGAGCTGTTTTTT. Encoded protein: CASTINSGVSTGELFF.

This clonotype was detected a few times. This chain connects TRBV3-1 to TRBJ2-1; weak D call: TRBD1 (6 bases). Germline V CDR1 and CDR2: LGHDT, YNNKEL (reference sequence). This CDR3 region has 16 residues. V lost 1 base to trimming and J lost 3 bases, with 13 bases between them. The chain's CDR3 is CASSQGGLTGYNEQFF. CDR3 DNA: TGTGCCAGCAGCCAAGGGGGGCTAACGGGCTACAATGAGCAGTTCTTC.

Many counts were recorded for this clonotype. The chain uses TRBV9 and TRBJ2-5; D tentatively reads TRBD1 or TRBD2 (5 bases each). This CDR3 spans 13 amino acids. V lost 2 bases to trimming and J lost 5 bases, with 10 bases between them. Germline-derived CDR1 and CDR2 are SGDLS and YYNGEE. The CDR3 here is CASSVGGQETQYF. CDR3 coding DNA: TGTGCCAGCAGCGTTGGGGGTCAGGAGACCCAGTACTTC.

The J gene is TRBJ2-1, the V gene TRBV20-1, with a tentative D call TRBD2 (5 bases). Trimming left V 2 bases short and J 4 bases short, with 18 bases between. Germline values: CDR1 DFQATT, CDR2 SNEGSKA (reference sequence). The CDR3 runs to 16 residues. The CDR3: CSARPLLVASYNEQFF. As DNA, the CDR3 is TGCAGTGCTAGACCCCTACTAGTTGCCTCTTACAATGAGCAGTTCTTC.

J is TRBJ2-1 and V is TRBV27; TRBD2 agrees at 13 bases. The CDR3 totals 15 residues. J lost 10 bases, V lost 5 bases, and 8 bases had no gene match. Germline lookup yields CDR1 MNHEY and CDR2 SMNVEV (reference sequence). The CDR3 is CASSLGLAGVQEQFF. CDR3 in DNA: TGTGCCAGCAGTCTTGGACTAGCGGGGGTACAAGAGCAGTTCTTC.

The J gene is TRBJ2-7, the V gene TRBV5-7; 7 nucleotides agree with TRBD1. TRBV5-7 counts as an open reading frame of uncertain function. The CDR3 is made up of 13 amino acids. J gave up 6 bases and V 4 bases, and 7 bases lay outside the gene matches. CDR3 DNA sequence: TGTGCCAGCAGCCTCCTACAGGGGCCCGAGCAGTACTTC. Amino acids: CASSLLQGPEQYF.

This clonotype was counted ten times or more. For the CDR3, the DNA is TGTGCCAGCAGCACCCGAGACAGGAACACCGGGGAGCTGTTTTTT. It specifies CASSTRDRNTGELFF. The chain combines TRBV13 with TRBJ2-2, with D perhaps matching TRBD1 (5 bases). The CDR3 has 15 residues. Trimming left V 5 bases short and J 1 base short, with 11 bases between. Germline loops: CDR1 PRHDT, CDR2 FYEKMQ (reference sequence).

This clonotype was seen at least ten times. The CDR3 here is CASRRDEQFF. CDR3 sequence (DNA): TGTGCCAGCAGGCGGGATGAGCAGTTCTTC. The V gene is TRBV6-2 or TRBV6-3, the J gene TRBJ2-1; possibly TRBD2 for D (5 bases). The V end lost 6 bases, the J end lost 8 bases, and 5 bases lay between the germline ends. The CDR3 has 10 residues. Germline values: CDR1 MNHEY, CDR2 SVGEGT.

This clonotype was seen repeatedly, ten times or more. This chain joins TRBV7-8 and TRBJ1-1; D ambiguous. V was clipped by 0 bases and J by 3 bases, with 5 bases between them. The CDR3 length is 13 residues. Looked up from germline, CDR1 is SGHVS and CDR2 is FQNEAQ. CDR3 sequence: CASSLASHTEAFF. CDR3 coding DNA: TGTGCCAGCAGCTTAGCCAGCCACACTGAAGCTTTCTTT.

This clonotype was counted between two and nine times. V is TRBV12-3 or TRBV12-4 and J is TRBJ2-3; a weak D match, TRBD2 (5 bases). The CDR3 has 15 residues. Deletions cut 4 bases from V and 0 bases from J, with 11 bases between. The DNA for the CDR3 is TGTGCCAGCAGTTCGGCGGGCCTAAGCACAGATACGCAGTATTTT. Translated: CASSSAGLSTDTQYF.

In DNA, the CDR3 is TGCGCCAGCAGCCTAGGGGACCGTAACACTGAAGCTTTCTTT. Its translation: CASSLGDRNTEAFF. The V call is TRBV5-1, the J call TRBJ1-1, with D tentatively TRBD1 (5 bases). Trimming took off 4 bases at V and 2 bases at J, with 12 bases between the two ends. Looked up from germline, CDR1 is SGHRS and CDR2 is YFSETQ. The CDR3 is 14 residues long.

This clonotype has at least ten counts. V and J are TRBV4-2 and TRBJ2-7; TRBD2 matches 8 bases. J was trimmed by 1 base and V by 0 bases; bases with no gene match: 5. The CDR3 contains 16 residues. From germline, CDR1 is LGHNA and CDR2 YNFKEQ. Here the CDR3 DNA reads TGTGCCAGCAGCCAAGATCGACTAGCGCCTTCCTACGAGCAGTACTTC. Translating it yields CASSQDRLAPSYEQYF.